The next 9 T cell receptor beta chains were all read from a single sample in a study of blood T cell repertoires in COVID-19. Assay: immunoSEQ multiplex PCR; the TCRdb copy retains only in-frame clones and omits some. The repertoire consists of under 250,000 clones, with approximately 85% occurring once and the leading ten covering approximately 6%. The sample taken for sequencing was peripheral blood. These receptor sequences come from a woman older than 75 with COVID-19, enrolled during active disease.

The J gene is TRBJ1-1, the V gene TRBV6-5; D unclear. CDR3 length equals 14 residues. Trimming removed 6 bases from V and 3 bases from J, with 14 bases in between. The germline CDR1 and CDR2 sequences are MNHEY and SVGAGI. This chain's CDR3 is CASRRLEDYTEAFF. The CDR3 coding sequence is TGTGCCAGCAGACGACTCGAGGACTACACTGAAGCTTTCTTT.

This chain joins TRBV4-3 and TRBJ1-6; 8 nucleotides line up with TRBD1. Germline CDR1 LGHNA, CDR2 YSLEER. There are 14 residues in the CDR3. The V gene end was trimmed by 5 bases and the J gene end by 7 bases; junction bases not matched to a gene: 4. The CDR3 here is CASSLTGENSPLHF. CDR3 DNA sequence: TGCGCCAGCAGCTTGACAGGGGAAAATTCACCCCTCCACTTT.

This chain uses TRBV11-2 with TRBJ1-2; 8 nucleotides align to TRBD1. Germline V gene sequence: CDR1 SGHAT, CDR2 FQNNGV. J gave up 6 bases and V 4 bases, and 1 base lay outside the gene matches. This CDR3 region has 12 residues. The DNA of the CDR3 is TGTGCCAGCAGCTCGACAGGGGATGGCTACACCTTC. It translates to CASSSTGDGYTF.

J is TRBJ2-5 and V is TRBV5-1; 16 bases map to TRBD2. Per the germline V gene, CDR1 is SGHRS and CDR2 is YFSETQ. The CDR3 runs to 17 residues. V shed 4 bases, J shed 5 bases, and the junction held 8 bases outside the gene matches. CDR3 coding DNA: TGCGCCAGCAGCCCCGGGACTAGCGGGGGGGCCTGGGAGACCCAGTACTTC. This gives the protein CASSPGTSGGAWETQYF.

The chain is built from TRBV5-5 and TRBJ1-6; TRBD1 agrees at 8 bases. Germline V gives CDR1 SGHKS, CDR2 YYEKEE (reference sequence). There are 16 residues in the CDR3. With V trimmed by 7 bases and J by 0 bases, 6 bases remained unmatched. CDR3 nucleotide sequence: TGTGCCAGCTCGGACAGGGAAAGCTCCTATAATTCACCCCTCCACTTT. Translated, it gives CASSDRESSYNSPLHF.

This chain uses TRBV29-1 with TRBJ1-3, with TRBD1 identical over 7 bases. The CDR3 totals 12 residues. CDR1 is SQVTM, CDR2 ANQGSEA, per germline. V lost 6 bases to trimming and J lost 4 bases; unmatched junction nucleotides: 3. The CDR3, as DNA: TGCAGCGTCCCGACAGGGGGAAACACCATATATTTT. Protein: CSVPTGGNTIYF.

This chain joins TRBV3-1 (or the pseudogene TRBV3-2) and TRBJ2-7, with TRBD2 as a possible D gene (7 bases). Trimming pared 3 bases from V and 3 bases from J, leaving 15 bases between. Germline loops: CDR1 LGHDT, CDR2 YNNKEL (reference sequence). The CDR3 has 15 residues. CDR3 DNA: TGTGCCAGCAGCCAGTATACAGGGAGGGACTACGAGCAGTACTTC. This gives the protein CASSQYTGRDYEQYF.

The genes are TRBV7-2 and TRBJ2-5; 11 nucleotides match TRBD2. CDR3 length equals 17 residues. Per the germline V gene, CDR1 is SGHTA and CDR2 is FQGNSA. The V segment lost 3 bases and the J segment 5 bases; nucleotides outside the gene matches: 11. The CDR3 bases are TGTGCCAGCAGCTTCTTAGCGGGGGGGAGGGTAGGCGAGACCCAGTACTTC. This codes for CASSFLAGGRVGETQYF. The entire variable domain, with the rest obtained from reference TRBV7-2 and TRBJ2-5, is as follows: GAGVSQSPSNKVTEKGKDVELRCDPISGHTALYWYRQSLGQGLEFLIYFQGNSAPDKSGLPSDRFSAERTGGSVSTLTIQRTQQEDSAVYLCASSFLAGGRVGETQYFGPGTRLLVL.

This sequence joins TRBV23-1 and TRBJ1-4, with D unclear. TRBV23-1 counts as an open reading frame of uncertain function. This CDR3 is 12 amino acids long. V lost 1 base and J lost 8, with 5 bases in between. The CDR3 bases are TGCGCCAGCAGTCAATTTTTAGAAAAACTGTTTTTT. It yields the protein CASSQFLEKLFF.